This entry features one TCR beta chain sequence. Germline V CDR1 and CDR2: SGHTS, YDEGEE. V lost 4 bases to trimming and J lost 4 bases; unmatched junction nucleotides: 14. This CDR3 is 16 amino acids long. This specimen comes from a study of cytomegalovirus exposure and HLA in healthy donors. Study as a whole: The use of the same platform for the 120 or so validation repertoires and the 550 to 850 first-cohort repertoires was reported by a later analysis.

TCRdb's table, derived via immunoSEQ multiplex PCR, lists solely in-frame clones and lacks some. Here the sample spans some 130,000 clones, roughly 89% being singletons. The sequence came from a woman in her late teens or twenties in good health and CMV-seronegative. The sample was PBMCs. The V gene is TRBV5-8, the J gene TRBJ2-7, with 7 bases identical to TRBD1. Here the CDR3 reads CASSPNRDSFSYEQYF. The CDR3 nucleotides read TGTGCCAGCAGCCCAAACCGGGACAGCTTTTCATACGAGCAGTACTTC.